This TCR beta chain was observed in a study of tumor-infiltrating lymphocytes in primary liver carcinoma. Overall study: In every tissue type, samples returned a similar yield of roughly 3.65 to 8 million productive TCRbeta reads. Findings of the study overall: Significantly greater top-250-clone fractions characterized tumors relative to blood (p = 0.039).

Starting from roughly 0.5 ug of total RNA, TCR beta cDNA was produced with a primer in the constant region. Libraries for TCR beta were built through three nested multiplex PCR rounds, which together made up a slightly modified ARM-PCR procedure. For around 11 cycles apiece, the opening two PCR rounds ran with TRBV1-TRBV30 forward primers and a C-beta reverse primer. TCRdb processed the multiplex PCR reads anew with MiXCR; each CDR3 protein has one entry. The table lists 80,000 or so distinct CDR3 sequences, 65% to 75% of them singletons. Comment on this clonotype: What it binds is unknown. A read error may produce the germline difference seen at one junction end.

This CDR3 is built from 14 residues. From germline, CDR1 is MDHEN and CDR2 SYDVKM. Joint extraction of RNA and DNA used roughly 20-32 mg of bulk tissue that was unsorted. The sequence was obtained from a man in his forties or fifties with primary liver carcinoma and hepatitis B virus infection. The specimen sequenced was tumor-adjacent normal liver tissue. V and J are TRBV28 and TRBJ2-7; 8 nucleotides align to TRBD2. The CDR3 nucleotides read TGTGCCAGCAGTCTTCTAGCGGGCAACTACGAGCTGTACTTC. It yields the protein CASSLLAGNYELYF.